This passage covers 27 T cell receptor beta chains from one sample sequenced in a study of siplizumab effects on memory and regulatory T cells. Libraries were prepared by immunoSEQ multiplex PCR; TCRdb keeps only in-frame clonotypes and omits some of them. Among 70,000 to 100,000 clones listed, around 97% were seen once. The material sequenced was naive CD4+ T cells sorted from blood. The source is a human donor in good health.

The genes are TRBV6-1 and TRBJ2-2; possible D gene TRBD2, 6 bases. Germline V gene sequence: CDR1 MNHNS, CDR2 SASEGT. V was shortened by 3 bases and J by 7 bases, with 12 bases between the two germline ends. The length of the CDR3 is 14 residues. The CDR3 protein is CASSEGGAVGELFF. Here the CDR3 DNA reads TGTGCCAGCAGTGAGGGCGGGGCGGTCGGGGAGCTGTTTTTT.

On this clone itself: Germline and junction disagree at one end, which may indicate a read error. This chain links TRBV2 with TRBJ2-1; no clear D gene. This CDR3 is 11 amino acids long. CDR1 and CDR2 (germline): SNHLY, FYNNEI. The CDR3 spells CASRDYIEQFF. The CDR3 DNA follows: TGTGCCAGCAGGGATTACATTGAGCAGTTCTTC.

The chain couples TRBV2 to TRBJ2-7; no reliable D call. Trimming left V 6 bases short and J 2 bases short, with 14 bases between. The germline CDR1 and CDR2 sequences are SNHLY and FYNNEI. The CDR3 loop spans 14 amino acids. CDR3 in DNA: TGTGCCAGCAGCGACCGTAGTGTTGCCTACGAGCAGTACTTC. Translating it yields CASSDRSVAYEQYF.

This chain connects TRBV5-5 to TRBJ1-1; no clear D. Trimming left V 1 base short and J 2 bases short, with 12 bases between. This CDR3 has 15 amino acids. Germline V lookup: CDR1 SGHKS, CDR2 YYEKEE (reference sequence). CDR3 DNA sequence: TGTGCCAGCAGCTTGAGCATACGGGGAAACACTGAAGCTTTCTTT. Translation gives CASSLSIRGNTEAFF.

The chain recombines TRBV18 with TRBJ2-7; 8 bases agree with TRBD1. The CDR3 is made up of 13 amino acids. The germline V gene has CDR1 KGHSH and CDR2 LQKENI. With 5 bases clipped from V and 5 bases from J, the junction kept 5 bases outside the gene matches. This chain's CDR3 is CASSWTGKDEQYF. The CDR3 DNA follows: TGTGCCAGCTCATGGACAGGGAAGGACGAGCAGTACTTC.

CDR3 bases: TGCACCAGCAGCCAAGTCCGAGCGGAGTACAATGAGCAGTTCTTC. Amino acid sequence: CTSSQVRAEYNEQFF. The chain couples TRBV1 to TRBJ2-1; the table assigns TRBD2, which was not confirmed against the DNA. TRBV1 is flagged as a pseudogene. CDR3 length equals 15 residues.

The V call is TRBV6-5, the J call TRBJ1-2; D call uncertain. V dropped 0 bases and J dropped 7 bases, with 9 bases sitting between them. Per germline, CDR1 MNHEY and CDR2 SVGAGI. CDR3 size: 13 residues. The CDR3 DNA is TGTGCCAGCAGTTACTCTGGGGTGGGTGGCTACACCTTC. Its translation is CASSYSGVGGYTF.

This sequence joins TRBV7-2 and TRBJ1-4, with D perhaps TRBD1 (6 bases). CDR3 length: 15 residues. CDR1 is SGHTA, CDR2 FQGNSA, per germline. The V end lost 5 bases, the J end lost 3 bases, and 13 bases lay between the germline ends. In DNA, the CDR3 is TGTGCCAGCAGCGCCAGGGGTTGGGCTAATGAAAAACTGTTTTTT. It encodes CASSARGWANEKLFF.

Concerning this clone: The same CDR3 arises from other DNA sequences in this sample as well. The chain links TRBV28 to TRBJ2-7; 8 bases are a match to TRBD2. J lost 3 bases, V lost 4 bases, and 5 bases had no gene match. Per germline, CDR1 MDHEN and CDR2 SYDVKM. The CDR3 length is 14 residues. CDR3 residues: CASSSAGGYYEQYF. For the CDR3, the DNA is TGTGCCAGCAGTTCGGCGGGGGGATACTACGAGCAGTACTTC. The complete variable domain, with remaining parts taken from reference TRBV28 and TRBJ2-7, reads DVKVTQSSRYLVKRTGEKVFLECVQDMDHENMFWYRQDPGLGLRLIYFSYDVKMKEKGDIPEGYSVSREKKERFSLILESASTNQTSMYLCASSSAGGYYEQYFGPGTRLTVT.

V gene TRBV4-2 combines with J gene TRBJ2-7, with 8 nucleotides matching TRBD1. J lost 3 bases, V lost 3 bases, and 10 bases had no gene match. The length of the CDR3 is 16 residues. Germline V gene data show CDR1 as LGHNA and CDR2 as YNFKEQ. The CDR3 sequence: CASSQLGTGGFYEQYF. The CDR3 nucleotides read TGTGCCAGCAGCCAGCTCGGGACAGGAGGTTTCTACGAGCAGTACTTC.

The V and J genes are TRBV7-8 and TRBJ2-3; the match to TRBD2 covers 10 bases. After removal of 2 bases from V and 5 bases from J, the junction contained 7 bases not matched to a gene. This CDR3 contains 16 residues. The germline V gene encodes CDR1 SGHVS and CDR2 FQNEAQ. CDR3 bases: TGTGCCAGCAGCTTATTAGCGGGGGGAGGAAGAGATACGCAGTATTTT. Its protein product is CASSLLAGGGRDTQYF.

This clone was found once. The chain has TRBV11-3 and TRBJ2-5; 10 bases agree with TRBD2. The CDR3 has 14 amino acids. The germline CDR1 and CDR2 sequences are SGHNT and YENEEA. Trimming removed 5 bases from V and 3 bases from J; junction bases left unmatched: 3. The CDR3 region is CASSDGLAEETQYF. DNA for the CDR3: TGTGCCAGCAGCGACGGACTAGCGGAAGAGACCCAGTACTTC.

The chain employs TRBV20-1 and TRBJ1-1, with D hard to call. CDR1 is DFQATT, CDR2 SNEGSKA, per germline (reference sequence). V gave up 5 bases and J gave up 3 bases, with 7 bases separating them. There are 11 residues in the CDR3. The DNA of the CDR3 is TGCAGTGCTTCTGGGTACACTGAAGCTTTCTTT. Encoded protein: CSASGYTEAFF.

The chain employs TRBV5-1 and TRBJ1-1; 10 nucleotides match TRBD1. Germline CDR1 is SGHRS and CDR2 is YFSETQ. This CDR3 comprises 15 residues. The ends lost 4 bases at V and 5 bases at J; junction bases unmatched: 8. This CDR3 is CASSPRTGGETEAFF. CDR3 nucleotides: TGCGCCAGCAGCCCGCGGACAGGGGGTGAAACTGAAGCTTTCTTT.

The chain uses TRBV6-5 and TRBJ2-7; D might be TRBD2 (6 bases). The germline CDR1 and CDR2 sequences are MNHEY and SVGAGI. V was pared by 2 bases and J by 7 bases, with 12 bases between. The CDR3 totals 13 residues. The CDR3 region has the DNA TGTGCCAGCAGTTACGTGCGGGGACCGGAGCAGTACTTC. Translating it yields CASSYVRGPEQYF.

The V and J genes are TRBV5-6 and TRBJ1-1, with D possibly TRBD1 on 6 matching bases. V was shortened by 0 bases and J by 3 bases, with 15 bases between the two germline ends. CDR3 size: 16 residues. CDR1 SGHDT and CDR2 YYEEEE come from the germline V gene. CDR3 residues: CASSLVTGLGDTEAFF. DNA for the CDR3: TGTGCCAGCAGCTTGGTCACAGGGTTAGGCGACACTGAAGCTTTCTTT.

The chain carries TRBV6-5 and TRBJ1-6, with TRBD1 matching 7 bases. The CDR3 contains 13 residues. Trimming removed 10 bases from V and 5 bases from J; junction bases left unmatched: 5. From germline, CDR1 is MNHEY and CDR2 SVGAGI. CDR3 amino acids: CATSGGHNSPLHF. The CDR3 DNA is TGTGCCACCTCAGGGGGACATAATTCACCCCTCCACTTT.

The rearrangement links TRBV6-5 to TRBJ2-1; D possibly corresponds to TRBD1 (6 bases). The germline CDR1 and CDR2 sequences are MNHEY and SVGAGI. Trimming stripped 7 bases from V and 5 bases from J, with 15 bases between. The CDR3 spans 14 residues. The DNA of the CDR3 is TGTGCCAGCACGGACCGACAGGCAGACAATGAGCAGTTCTTC. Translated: CASTDRQADNEQFF.

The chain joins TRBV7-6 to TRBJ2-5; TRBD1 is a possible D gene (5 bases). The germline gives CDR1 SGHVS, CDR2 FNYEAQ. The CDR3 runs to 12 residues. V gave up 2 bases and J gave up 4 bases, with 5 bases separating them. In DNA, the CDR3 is TGTGCCAGCAGCTTACAGGGAGAGACCCAGTACTTC. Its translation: CASSLQGETQYF.

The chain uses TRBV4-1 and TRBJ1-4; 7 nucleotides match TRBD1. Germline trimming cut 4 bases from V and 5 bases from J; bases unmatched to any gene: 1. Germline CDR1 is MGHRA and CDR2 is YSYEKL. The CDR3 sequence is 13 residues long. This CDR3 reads CASSPQGNEKLFF. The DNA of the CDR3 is TGCGCCAGCAGCCCACAGGGGAATGAAAAACTGTTTTTT.

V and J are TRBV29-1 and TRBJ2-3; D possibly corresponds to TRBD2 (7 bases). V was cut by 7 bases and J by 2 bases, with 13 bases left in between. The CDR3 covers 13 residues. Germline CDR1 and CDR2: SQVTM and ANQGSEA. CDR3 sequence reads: CSGGGRVTDTQYF. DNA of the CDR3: TGCAGCGGGGGGGGGCGAGTCACAGATACGCAGTATTTT.

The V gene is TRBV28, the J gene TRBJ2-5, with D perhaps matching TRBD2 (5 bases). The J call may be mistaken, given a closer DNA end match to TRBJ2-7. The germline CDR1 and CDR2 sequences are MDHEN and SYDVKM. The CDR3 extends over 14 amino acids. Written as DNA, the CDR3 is TGTGCCAGCAGTTTAAGGAGGATACACTACGAGCAGTACTTC. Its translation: CASSLRRIHYEQYF.

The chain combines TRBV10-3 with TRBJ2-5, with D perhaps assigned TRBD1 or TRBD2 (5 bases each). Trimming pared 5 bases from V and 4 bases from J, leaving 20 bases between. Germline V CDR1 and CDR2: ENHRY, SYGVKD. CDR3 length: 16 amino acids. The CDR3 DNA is TGTGCCATCAGTAAAAATCGGGCAGGGAGTGGAGAGACCCAGTACTTC. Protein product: CAISKNRAGSGETQYF.

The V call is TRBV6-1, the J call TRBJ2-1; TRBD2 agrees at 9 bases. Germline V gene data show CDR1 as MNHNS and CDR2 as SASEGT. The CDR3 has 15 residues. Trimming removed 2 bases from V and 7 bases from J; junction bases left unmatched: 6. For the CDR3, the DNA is TGTGCCAGCAGTGAACCGGGACTAGCTACAAATGAGCAGTTCTTC. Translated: CASSEPGLATNEQFF.

CDR3 nucleotide sequence: TGTGCCACCAGCAGAGAAGGCGGGGGGGCCTTAGATACGCAGTATTTT. This sequence encodes CATSREGGGALDTQYF. The rearrangement joins TRBV15 to TRBJ2-3, with 9 bases identical to TRBD2. CDR1 and CDR2 from the germline V gene are LNHNV and YYDKDF (reference sequence). This CDR3 spans 16 amino acids. The ends lost 0 bases at V and 5 bases at J; junction bases unmatched: 6.

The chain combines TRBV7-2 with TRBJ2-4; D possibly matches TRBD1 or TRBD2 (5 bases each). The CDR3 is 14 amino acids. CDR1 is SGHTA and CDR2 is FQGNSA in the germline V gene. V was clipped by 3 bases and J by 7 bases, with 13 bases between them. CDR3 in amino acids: CASSFPGSGNIQYF. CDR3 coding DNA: TGTGCCAGCAGCTTCCCAGGGTCGGGGAACATTCAGTACTTC.

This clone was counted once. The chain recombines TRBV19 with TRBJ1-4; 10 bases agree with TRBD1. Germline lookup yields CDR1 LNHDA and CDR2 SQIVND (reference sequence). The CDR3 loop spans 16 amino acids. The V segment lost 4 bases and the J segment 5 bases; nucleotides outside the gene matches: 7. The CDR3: CASSSVRTGGNEKLFF. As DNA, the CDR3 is TGTGCCAGTAGTAGCGTAAGGACAGGGGGGAATGAAAAACTGTTTTTT. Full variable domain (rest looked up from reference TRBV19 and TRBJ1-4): DGGITQSPKYLFRKEGQNVTLSCEQNLNHDAMYWYRQDPGQGLRLIYYSQIVNDFQKGDIAEGYSVSREKKESFPLTVTSAQKNPTAFYLCASSSVRTGGNEKLFFGSGTQLSVL.